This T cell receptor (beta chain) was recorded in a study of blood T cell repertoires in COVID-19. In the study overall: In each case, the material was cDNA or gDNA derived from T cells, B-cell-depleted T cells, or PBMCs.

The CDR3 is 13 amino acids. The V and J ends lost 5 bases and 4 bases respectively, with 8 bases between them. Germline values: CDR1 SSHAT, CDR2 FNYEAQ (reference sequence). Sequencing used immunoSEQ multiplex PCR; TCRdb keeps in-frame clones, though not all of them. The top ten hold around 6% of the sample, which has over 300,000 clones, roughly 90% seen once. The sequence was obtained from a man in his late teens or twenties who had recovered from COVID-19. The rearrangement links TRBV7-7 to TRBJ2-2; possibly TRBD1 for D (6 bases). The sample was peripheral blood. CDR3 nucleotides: TGTGCCAGCAGCATACAGGGCACCGGGGAGCTGTTTTTT. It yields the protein CASSIQGTGELFF. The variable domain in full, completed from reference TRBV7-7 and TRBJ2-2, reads GAGVSQSPRYKVTKRGQDVTLRCDPISSHATLYWYQQALGQGPEFLTYFNYEAQPDKSGLPSDRFSAERPEGSISTLTIQRTEQRDSAMYRCASSIQGTGELFFGEGSRLTVL.